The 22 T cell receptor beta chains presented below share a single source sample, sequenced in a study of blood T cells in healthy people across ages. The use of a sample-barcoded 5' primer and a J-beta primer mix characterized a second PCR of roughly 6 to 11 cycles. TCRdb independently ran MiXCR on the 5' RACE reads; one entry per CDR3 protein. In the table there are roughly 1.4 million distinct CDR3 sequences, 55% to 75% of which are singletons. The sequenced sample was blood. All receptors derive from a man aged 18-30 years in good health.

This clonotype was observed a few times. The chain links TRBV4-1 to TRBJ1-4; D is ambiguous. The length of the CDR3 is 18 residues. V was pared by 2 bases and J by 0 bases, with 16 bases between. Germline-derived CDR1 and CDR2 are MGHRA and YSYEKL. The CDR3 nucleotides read TGCGCCAGCAGCCAAAGGGAAATGGTTAGCGCAACTAATGAAAAACTGTTTTTT. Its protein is CASSQREMVSATNEKLFF.

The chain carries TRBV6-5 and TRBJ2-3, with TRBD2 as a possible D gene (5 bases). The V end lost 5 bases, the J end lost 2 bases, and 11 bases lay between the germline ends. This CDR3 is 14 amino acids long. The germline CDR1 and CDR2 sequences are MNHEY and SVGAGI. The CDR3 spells CASSPGLYTDTQYF. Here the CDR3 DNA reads TGTGCCAGCAGTCCCGGACTGTACACAGATACGCAGTATTTT.

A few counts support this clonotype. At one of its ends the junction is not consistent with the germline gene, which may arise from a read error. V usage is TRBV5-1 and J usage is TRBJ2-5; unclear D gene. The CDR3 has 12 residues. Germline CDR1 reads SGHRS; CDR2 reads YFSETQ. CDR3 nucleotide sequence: TGTGCCAGCAGCTTAGCTGCGGAGACCCAGTACTTC. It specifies CASSLAAETQYF.

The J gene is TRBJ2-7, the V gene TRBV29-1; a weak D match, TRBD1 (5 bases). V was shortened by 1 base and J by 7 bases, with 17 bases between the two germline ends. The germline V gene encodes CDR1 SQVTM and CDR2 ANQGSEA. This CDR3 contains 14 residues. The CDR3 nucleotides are TGCAGCGTTGAAGGCCAAAGGGGCTGGGGAGAGCAGTACTTC. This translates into CSVEGQRGWGEQYF.

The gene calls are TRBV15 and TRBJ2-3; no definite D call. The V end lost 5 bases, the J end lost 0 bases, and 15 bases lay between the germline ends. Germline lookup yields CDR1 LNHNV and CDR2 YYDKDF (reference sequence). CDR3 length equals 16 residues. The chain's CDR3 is CATSYEKTSSTDTQYF. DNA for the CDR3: TGTGCCACCAGCTACGAGAAGACTTCCAGCACAGATACGCAGTATTTT.

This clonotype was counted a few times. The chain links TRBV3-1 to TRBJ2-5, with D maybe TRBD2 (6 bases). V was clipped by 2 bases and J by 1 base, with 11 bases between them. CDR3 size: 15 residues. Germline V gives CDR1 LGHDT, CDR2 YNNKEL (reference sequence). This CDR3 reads CASSQPAGGQETQYF. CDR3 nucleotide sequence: TGTGCCAGCAGCCAACCAGCGGGCGGCCAAGAGACCCAGTACTTC.

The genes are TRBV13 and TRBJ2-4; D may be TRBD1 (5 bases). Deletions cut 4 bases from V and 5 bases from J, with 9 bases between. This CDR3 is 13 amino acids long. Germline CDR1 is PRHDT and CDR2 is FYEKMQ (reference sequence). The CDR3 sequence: CASSYARENIQYF. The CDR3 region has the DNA TGTGCCAGCAGCTACGCCAGGGAAAACATTCAGTACTTC.

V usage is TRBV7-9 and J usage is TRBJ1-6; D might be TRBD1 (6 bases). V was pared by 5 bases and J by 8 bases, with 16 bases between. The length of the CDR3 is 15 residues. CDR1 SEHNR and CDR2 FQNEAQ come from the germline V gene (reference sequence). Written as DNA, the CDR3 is TGTGCCAGCAGCCCTATCCGGGACAAGGATTCACCCCTCCACTTT. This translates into CASSPIRDKDSPLHF.

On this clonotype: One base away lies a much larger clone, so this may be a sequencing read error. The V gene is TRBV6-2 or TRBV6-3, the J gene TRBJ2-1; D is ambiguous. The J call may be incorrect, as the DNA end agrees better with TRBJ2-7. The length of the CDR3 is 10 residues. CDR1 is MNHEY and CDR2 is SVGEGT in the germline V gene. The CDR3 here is CASIMHEQYF. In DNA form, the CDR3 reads TGTGCCAGCATCATGCATGAGCAGTACTTC.

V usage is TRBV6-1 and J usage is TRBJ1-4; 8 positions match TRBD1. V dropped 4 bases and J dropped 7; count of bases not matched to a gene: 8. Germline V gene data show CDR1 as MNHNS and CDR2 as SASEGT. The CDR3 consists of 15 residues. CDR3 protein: CASSGQQGGSEKLFF. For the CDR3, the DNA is TGTGCCAGCAGTGGTCAACAGGGGGGAAGTGAAAAACTGTTTTTT.

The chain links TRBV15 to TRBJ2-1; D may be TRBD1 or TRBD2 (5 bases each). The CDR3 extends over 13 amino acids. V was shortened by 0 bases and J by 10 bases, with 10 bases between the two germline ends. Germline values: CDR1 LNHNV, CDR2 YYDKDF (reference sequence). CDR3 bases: TGTGCCACCAGCAGAGATGCCTGGGACGAGCAGTTCTTC. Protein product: CATSRDAWDEQFF.

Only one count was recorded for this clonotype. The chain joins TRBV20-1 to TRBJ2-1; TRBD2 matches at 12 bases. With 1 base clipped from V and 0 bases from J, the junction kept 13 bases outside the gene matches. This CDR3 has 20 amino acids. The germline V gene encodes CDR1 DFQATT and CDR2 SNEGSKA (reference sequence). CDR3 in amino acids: CSARVGLAGGKMSSYNEQFF. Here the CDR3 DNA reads TGCAGTGCTAGAGTGGGCCTAGCGGGGGGGAAAATGAGCTCCTACAATGAGCAGTTCTTC.

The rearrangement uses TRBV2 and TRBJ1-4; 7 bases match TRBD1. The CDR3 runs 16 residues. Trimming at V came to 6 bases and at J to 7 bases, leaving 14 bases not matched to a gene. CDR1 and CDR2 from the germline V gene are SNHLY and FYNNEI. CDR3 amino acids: CASSENGLRDSEKLFF. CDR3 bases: TGTGCCAGCAGCGAAAACGGGCTGCGGGACAGTGAAAAACTGTTTTTT.

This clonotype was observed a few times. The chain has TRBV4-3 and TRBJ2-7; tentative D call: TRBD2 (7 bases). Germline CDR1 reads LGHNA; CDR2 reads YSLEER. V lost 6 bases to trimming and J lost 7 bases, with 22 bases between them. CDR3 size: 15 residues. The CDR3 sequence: CASSLGEGGYNEQYF. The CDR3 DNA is TGCGCCAGCAGTCTAGGGGAGGGGGGCTACAATGAGCAGTACTTC.

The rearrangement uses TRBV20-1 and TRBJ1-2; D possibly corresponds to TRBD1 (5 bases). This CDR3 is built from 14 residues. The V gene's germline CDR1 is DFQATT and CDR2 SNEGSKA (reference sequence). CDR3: CSGATPSFNYGYTF. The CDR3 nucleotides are TGCAGCGGGGCGACCCCTTCATTTAACTATGGCTACACCTTC.

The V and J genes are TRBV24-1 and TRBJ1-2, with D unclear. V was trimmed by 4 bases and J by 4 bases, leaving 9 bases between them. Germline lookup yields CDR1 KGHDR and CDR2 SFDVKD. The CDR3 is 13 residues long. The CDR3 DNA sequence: TGTGCCACCAGTGACTCCAATGGCTATGGCTACACCTTC. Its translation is CATSDSNGYGYTF.

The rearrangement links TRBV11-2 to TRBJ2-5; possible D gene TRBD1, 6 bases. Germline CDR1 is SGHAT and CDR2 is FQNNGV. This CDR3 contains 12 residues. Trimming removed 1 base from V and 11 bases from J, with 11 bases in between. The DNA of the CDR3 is TGTGCCAGCAGCTTAGGGACAGCCATGCAGTACTTC. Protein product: CASSLGTAMQYF.

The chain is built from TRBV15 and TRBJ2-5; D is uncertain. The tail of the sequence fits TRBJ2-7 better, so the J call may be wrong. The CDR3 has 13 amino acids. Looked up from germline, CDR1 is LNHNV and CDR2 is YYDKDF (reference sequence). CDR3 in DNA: TGTGCCACCAGCAGAGTCTGTACAGCCGAGCAGTACTTC. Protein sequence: CATSRVCTAEQYF.

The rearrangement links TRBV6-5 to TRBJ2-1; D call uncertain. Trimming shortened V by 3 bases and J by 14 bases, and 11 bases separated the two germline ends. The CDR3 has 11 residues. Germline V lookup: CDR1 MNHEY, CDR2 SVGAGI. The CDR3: CASSYGQLEFF. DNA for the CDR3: TGTGCCAGCAGTTATGGCCAGCTAGAGTTCTTC.

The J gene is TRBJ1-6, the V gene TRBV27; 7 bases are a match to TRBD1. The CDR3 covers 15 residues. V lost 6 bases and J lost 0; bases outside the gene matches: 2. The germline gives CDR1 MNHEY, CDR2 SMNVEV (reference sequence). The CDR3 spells CASRTGSSYNSPLHF. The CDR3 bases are TGTGCCAGCAGGACAGGGAGCTCCTATAATTCACCCCTCCACTTT.

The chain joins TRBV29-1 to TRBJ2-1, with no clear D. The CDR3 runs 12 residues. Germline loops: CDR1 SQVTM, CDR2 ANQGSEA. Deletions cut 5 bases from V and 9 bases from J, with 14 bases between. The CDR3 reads CSVLALLGEQFF. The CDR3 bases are TGCAGCGTTTTGGCCCTCTTGGGTGAGCAGTTCTTC.

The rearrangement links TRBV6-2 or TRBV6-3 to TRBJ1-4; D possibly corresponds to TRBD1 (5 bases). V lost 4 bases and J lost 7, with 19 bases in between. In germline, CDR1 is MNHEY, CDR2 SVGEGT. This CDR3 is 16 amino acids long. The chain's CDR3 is CASSSERGPWPEKLFF. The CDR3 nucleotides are TGTGCCAGCAGTTCAGAGAGGGGCCCTTGGCCTGAAAAACTGTTTTTT.